A selection of T cell receptor beta chains follows, all from one sample in a study of T cell changes during pregnancy in multiple sclerosis. Using immunoSEQ multiplex PCR, the repertoire was profiled, and TCRdb retains in-frame clones only, with some absent. Here the sample spans around 36,000 clones, more than 80% being singletons. The sample in question was CD4+ T cells from peripheral blood mononuclear cells, obtained in the third trimester of pregnancy. These receptors were collected from a female donor with multiple sclerosis, enrolled in a pregnancy study. CDR3s include the opening cysteine and the closing phenylalanine or tryptophan. Fields, in order: J gene, V gene, D gene, clone size, CDR3 DNA, CDR3 protein. The D gene is left open where the match is weak. A row's size may be missing; if present it is once, few, many or a size class.

j_call: TRBJ1-5
v_call: TRBV6-1
d_call: NA
clone_size: NA
cdr3_nt: TGTGCCAGCAGTGAAGCCCGAGGTCAGCCCCAGCATTTT
cdr3_aa: CASSEARGQPQHF

j_call: TRBJ2-5
v_call: TRBV11-2
d_call: NA
clone_size: once
cdr3_nt: TGTGCCAGCAGCGGCACACGGGGGACCCAGTACTTC
cdr3_aa: CASSGTRGTQYF

j_call: TRBJ2-5
v_call: TRBV30
d_call: TRBD2
clone_size: NA
cdr3_nt: TGTGCCTGGAGTTGGGGGGGTGGACAAGAGACCCAGTACTTC
cdr3_aa: CAWSWGGGQETQYF

j_call: TRBJ1-5
v_call: TRBV19
d_call: TRBD1
clone_size: NA
cdr3_nt: TGTGCCAGTAGTACAGACAGGGGCAATCAGCCCCAGCATTTT
cdr3_aa: CASSTDRGNQPQHF

j_call: TRBJ2-5
v_call: TRBV27
d_call: TRBD2
clone_size: once
cdr3_nt: TGTGCCAGCAGGCAACTAGCGGGAGTTGAGACCCAGTACTTC
cdr3_aa: CASRQLAGVETQYF

j_call: TRBJ2-4
v_call: TRBV4-1
d_call: NA
clone_size: NA
cdr3_nt: TGCGCCAGCAGTCCACTCCTCGGCATTCAGTACTTC
cdr3_aa: CASSPLLGIQYF

j_call: TRBJ2-7
v_call: TRBV5-4
d_call: TRBD1
clone_size: once
cdr3_nt: TGTGCCAGCAGCTTGGGTGGGACAGGGGGGAGCGAGCAGTACTTC
cdr3_aa: CASSLGGTGGSEQYF

j_call: TRBJ2-7
v_call: TRBV28
d_call: NA
clone_size: NA
cdr3_nt: TGTGCCAGCAGTTCTTACAGCTCCTACGAGCAGTACTTC
cdr3_aa: CASSSYSSYEQYF

j_call: TRBJ2-2
v_call: TRBV7-9
d_call: NA
clone_size: NA
cdr3_nt: TGTGCCAGCAGCCCCTACGGGGAGCTGTTTTTT
cdr3_aa: CASSPYGELFF

j_call: TRBJ2-7
v_call: TRBV28
d_call: TRBD1
clone_size: NA
cdr3_nt: TGTGCCAGTTGGGACAGGGGGCCCTACGAGCAGTACTTC
cdr3_aa: CASWDRGPYEQYF

j_call: TRBJ1-5
v_call: TRBV19
d_call: NA
clone_size: NA
cdr3_nt: TGTGCCAGTACCGGGACATTTAGCAATCAGCCCCAGCATTTT
cdr3_aa: CASTGTFSNQPQHF

j_call: TRBJ2-7
v_call: TRBV7-7
d_call: NA
clone_size: NA
cdr3_nt: TGTGCCAGCAGCTTAGCCAGGGGCGCCTACGAGCAGTACTTC
cdr3_aa: CASSLARGAYEQYF

j_call: TRBJ2-1
v_call: TRBV25-1
d_call: TRBD2
clone_size: NA
cdr3_nt: TGTGCCAGCAGTGAACACGGGAGCGGGAGGGCGTTAAATGAGCAGTTCTTC
cdr3_aa: CASSEHGSGRALNEQFF

j_call: TRBJ1-2
v_call: TRBV28
d_call: TRBD1
clone_size: NA
cdr3_nt: TGTGCCAGCACATCGACAGGGCTGGGCTATGGCTACACCTTC
cdr3_aa: CASTSTGLGYGYTF

j_call: TRBJ2-2
v_call: TRBV27
d_call: TRBD1
clone_size: NA
cdr3_nt: TGTGCCAGCACCAAGACAGGGGGCACCGGGGAGCTGTTTTTT
cdr3_aa: CASTKTGGTGELFF

j_call: TRBJ1-1
v_call: TRBV10-3
d_call: NA
clone_size: NA
cdr3_nt: TGTGCCATCAGTGAGAGGGAGGGGGTTGATCAAGCTTTCTTT
cdr3_aa: CAISEREGVDQAFF

j_call: TRBJ1-1
v_call: TRBV6-5
d_call: NA
clone_size: NA
cdr3_nt: TGTGCCAGCAGTTACCAGGGGTCCACTGAAGCTTTCTTT
cdr3_aa: CASSYQGSTEAFF

j_call: TRBJ2-7
v_call: TRBV5-1
d_call: NA
clone_size: NA
cdr3_nt: TGCGCCAGCAGCTTGGCTCAGGGGAACTACGAGCAGTACTTC
cdr3_aa: CASSLAQGNYEQYF